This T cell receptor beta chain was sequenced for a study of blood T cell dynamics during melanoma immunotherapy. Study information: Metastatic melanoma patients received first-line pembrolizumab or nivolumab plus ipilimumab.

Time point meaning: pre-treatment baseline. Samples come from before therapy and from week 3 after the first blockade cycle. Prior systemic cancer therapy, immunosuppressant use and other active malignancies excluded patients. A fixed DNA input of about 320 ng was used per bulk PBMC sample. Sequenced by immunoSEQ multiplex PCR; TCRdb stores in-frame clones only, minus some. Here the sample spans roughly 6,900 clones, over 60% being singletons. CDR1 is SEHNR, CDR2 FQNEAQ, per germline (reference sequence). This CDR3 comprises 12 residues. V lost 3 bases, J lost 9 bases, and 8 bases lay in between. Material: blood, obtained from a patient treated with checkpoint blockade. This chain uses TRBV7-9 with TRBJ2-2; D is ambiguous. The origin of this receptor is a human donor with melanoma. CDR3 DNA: TGTGCCAGCAGCTTTTTAATGCGGGAGCTGTTTTTT. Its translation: CASSFLMRELFF.